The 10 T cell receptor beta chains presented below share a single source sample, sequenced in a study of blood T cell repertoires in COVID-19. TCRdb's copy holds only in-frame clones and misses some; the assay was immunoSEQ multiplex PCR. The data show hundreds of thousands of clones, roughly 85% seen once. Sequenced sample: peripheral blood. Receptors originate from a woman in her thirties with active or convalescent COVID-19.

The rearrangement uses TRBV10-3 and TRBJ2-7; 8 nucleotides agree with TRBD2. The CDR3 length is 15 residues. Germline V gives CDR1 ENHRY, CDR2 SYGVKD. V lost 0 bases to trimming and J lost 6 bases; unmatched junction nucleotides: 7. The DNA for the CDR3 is TGTGCCATCAGTGAGTCGGGACTAGGAGTCACCGAGCAGTACTTC. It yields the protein CAISESGLGVTEQYF.

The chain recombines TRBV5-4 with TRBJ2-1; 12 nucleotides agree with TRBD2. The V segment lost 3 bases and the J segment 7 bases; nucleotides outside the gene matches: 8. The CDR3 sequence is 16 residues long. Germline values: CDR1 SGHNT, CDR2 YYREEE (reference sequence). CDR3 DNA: TGTGCCAGCAGCTCGGGACTAGCGGGCTTATGGAATGAGCAGTTCTTC. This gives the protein CASSSGLAGLWNEQFF.

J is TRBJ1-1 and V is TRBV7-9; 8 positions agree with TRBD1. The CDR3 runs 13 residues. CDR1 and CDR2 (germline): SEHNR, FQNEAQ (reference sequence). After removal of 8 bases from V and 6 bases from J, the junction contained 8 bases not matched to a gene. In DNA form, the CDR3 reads TGTGCCAGCCGGCAGGGGGCAGCGGCTGAAGCTTTCTTT. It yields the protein CASRQGAAAEAFF.

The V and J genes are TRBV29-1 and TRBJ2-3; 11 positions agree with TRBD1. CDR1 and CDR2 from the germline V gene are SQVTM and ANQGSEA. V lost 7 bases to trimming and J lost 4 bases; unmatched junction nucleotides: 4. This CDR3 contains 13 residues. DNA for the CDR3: TGCAGCGGCGGGACAGGGGGTTCAGATACGCAGTATTTT. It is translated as CSGGTGGSDTQYF.

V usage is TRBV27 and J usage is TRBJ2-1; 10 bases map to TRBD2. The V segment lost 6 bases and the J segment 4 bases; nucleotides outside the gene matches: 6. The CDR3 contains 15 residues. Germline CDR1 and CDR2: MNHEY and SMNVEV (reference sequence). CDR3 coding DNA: TGTGCCAGCAGACCACTAGCGGGGAATTACAATGAGCAGTTCTTC. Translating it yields CASRPLAGNYNEQFF.

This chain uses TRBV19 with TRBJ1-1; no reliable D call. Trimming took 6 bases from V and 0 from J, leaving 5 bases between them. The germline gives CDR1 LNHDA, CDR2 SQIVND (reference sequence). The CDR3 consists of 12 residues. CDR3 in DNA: TGTGCCAGTAGGTCATTGAACACTGAAGCTTTCTTT. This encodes CASRSLNTEAFF.

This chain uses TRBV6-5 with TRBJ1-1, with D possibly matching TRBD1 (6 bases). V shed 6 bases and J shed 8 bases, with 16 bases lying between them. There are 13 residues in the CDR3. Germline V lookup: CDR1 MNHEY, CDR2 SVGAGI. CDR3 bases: TGTGCCAGCAGCCCCCTAGGGGGTGGAGAAGCTTTCTTT. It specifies CASSPLGGGEAFF.

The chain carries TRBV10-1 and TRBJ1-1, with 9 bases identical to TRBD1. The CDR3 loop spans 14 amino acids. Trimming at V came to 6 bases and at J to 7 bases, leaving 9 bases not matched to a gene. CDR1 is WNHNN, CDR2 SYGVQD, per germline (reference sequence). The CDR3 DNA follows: TGCGCCAGCAGCGACCTACAGGGGGCTAATGAAGCTTTCTTT. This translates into CASSDLQGANEAFF.

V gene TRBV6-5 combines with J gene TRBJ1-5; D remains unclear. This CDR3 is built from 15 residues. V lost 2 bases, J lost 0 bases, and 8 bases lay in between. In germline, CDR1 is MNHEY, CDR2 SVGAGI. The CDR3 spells CASSYGQYSNQPQHF. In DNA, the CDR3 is TGTGCCAGCAGTTACGGCCAGTATAGCAATCAGCCCCAGCATTTT.

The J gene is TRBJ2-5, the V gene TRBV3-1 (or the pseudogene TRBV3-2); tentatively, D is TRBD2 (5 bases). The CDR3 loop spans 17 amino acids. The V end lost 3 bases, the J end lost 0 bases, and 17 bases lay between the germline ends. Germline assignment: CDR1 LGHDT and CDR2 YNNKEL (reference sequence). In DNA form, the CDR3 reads TGTGCCAGCAGCCATTATTCCGGGGTTCGGTACCAAGAGACCCAGTACTTC. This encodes CASSHYSGVRYQETQYF.